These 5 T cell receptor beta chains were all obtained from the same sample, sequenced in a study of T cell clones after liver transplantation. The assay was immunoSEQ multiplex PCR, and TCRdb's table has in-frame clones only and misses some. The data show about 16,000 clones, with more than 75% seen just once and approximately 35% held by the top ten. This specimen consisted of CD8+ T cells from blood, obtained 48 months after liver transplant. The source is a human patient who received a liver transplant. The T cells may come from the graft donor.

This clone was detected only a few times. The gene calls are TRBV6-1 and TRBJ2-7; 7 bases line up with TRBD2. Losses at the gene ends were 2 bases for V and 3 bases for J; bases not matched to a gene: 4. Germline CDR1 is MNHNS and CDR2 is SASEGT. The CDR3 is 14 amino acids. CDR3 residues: CASSEFWGGYEQYF. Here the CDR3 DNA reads TGTGCCAGCAGTGAATTTTGGGGGGGCTACGAGCAGTACTTC.

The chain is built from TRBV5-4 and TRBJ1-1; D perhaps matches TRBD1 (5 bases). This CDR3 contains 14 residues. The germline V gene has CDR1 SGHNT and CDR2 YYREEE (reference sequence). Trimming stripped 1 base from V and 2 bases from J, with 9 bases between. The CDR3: CASSLSGGNTEAFF. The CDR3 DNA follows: TGTGCCAGCAGCTTGTCGGGGGGTAACACTGAAGCTTTCTTT.

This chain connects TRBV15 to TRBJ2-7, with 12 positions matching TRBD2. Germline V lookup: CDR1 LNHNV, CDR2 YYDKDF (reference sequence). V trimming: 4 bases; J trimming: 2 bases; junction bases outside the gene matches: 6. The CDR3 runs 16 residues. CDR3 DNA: TGTGCCACCAGCACAAGACTAGCGGGAGAGGCCTACGAGCAGTACTTC. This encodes CATSTRLAGEAYEQYF.

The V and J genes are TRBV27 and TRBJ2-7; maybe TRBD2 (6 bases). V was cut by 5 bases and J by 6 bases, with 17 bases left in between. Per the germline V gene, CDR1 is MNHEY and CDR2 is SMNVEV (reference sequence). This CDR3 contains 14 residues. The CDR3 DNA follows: TGTGCCAGCAGTCTGGCGGGACTCCCCCGCGAGCAGTACTTC. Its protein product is CASSLAGLPREQYF.

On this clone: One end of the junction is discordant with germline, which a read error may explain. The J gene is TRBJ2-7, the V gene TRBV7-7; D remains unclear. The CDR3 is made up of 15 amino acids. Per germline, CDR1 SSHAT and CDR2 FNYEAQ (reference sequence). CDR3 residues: CASSLELKFGYEQYF. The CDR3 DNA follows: TGTGCTAGCAGCTTAGAGCTCAAGTTCGGATACGAGCAGTACTTC. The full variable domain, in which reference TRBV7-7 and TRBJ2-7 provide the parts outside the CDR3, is GAGVSQSPRYKVTKRGQDVTLRCDPISSHATLYWYQQALGQGPEFLTYFNYEAQPDKSGLPSDRFSAERPEGSISTLTIQRTEQRDSAMYRCASSLELKFGYEQYFGPGTRLTVT.